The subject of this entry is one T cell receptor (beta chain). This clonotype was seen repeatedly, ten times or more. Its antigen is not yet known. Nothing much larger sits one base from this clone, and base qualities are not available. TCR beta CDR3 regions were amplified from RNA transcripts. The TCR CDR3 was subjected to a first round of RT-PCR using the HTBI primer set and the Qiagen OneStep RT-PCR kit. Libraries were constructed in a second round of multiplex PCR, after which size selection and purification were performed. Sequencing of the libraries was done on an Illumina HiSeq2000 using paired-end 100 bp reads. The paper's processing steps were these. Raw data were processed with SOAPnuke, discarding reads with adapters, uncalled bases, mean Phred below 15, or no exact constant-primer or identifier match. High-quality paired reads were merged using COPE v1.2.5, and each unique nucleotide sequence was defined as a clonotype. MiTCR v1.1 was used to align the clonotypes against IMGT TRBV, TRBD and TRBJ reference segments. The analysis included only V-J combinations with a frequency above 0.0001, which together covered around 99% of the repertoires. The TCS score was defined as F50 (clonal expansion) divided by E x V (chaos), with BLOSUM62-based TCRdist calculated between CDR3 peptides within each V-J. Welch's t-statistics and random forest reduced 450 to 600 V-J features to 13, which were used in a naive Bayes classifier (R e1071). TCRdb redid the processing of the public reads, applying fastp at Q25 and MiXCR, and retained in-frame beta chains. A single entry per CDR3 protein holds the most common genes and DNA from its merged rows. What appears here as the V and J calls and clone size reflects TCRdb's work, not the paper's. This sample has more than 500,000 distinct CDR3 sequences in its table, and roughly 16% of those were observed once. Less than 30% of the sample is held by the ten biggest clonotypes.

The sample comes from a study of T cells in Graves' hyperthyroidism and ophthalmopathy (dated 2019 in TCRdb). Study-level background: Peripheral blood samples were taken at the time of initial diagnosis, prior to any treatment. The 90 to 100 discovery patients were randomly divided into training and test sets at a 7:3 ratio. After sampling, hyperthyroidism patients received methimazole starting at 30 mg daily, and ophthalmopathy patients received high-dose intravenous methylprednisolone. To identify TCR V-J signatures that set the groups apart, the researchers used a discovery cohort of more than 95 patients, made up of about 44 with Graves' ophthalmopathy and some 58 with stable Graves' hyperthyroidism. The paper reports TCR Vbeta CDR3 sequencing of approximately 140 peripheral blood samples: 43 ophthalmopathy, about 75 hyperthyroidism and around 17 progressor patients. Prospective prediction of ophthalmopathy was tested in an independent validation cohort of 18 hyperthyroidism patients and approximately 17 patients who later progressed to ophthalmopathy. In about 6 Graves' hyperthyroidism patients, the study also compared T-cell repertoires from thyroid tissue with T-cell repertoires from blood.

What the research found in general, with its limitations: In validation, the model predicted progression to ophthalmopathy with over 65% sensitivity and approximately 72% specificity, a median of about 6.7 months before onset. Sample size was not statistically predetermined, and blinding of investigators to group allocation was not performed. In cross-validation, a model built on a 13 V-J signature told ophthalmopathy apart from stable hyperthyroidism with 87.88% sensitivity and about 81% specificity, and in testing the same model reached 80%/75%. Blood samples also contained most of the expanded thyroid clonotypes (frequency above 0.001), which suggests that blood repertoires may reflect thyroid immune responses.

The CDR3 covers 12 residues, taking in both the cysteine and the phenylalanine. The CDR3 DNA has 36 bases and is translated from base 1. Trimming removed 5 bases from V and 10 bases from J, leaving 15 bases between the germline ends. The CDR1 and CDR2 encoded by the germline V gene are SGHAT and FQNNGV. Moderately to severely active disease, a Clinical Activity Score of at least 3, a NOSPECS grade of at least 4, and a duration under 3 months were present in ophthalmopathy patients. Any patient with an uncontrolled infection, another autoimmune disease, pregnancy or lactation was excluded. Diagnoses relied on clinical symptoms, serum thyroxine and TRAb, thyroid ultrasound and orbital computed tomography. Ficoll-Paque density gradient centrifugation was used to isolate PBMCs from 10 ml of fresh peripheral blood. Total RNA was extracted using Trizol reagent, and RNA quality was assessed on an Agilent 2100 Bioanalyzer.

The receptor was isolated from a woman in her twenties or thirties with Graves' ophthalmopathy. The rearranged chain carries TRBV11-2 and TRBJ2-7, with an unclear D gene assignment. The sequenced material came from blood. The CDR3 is CASSPLSIEQYF. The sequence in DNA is TGTGCCAGCAGCCCCCTATCTATCGAACAGTACTTC.